This is a list of T cell receptor beta chains from one sample in a study of shared clonotypes between healthy human individuals. The assay was immunoSEQ multiplex PCR, and TCRdb's table has in-frame clones only and misses some. Among some 2.4 million clones listed, approximately 93% were seen once. Sequencing input: naive CD4+ T cells from PBMCs. The receptors here all came from a man between 18 and 29 years old in good health. Some clones in this sample may be carry-over from other donors' samples. Both conserved end residues are part of each CDR3. The order of the fields is clone size, J gene, D gene, V gene, CDR3 DNA, CDR3 protein. D genes are given only for firm matches. The listing skips clone size in some rows; elsewhere it reads once, few, many or a size class.

NA TRBJ2-7 NA TRBV5-1 TGCGCCAGCAGCCCCAAGGGTTTAAGGGACACCTACGAGCAGTACTTC CASSPKGLRDTYEQYF
NA TRBJ1-4 NA TRBV28 TGTGCCAGCTATCCAGCAGGGTTAGAGTTGGATGAAAAACTGTTTTTT CASYPAGLELDEKLFF
NA TRBJ2-5 NA TRBV7-9 TGTGCCAGCAGCTTTAGTGGTGGGGAGACCCAGTACTTC CASSFSGGETQYF
once TRBJ1-1 TRBD1 TRBV11-2 TGTGCCAGCAGCTCCTGGACAGGGAACACTGAAGCTTTCTTT CASSSWTGNTEAFF
NA TRBJ2-7 NA TRBV16 TGTGCCAGCAGCCCTACAGGGAACGAGCAGTACTTC CASSPTGNEQYF
NA TRBJ2-3 NA TRBV6-5 TGTGCCAGCAGTTCCTCCCCCGGGAAAACGCAGTATTTT CASSSSPGKTQYF
NA TRBJ2-5 TRBD1 TRBV29-1 TGCAGCGTTGAAGGCAGGACAGGGGTAACCACCGGGGCCCAGTACTTC CSVEGRTGVTTGAQYF
few TRBJ2-4 TRBD2 TRBV5-6 TGTGCCAGCAGCTTAATAGCGGGAGGCCAAAACATTCAGTACTTC CASSLIAGGQNIQYF
NA TRBJ2-7 NA TRBV2 TGTGCCAGCAGTGAAGGGGCAGGGAAGATCTACGAGCAGTACTTC CASSEGAGKIYEQYF
NA TRBJ2-7 TRBD1 TRBV7-3 TGTGCCAGCAGCCCCCATACAGGGGTCGTTCCGGTCGAGCAGTACTTC CASSPHTGVVPVEQYF
NA TRBJ1-5 TRBD1 TRBV27 TGTGCCAGCACGCCGAAAGGGGGCACCCATCAGCCCCAGCATTTT CASTPKGGTHQPQHF
NA TRBJ2-7 NA TRBV7-9 TGTGCCAGCAGCTTACTAGCTGACGAGCAGTACTTC CASSLLADEQYF
once TRBJ2-2 TRBD2 TRBV11-2 TGTGCCAGCAGCTTATTAGCGGGAGGTGGGCCCGGGGAGCTGTTTTTT CASSLLAGGGPGELFF
NA TRBJ2-1 NA TRBV5-5 TGTGCCAGCAGCTTGCGCTATCGAGACTCGACCTACAATGAGCAGTTCTTC CASSLRYRDSTYNEQFF
NA TRBJ2-7 TRBD2 TRBV10-1 TGCGCCAGCAGTCAAGGGGCCGGGACTATGAAGTACTTC CASSQGAGTMKYF
NA TRBJ2-7 NA TRBV28 TGTGCCAGCAGTCCAACCCCCTCGGGCCCCCTCTACGAGCAGTACTTC CASSPTPSGPLYEQYF
NA TRBJ2-7 NA TRBV4-3 TGCGCCAGCAGCCAACTAAGCAGGGGCTCCTACGAGCAGTACTTC CASSQLSRGSYEQYF
NA TRBJ2-1 TRBD2 TRBV29-1 TGCAGCGGGAGCGGGAGCTCCTACAATGAGCAGTTCTTC CSGSGSSYNEQFF
NA TRBJ2-2 TRBD2 TRBV29-1 TGCAGCGTGGATAGCGGGAGAGGCTTCGGGGAGCTGTTTTTT CSVDSGRGFGELFF
NA TRBJ2-1 NA TRBV2 TGTGCCAGCAGTGGCAGGGTATCGAACAATGAGCAGTTCTTC CASSGRVSNNEQFF
NA TRBJ2-5 TRBD2 TRBV10-3 TGTGCCATCAACACCGGGACTAACCAAGAGACCCAGTACTTC CAINTGTNQETQYF
NA TRBJ1-1 NA TRBV20-1 TGCAGTGTTATAGGACAGGAAGCTTTCTTT CSVIGQEAFF
NA TRBJ2-7 NA TRBV11-2 TGTGCCAGCAGCCGGGGACCCTACGAGCAGTACTTC CASSRGPYEQYF
NA TRBJ2-3 NA TRBV7-9 TGTGCCAGCAGCTTAGGGGTACAGGGCCCGGGAGATACGCAGTATTTT CASSLGVQGPGDTQYF
NA TRBJ2-4 NA TRBV30 TGTGCCTGGGAAATCCCACAGGAGGCCAAAAACATTCAGTACTTC CAWEIPQEAKNIQYF
NA TRBJ1-2 TRBD1 TRBV6-6 TGTGCCAGCAGCAAAATCGGGACAGGCCGTTGGGGCTACACCTTC CASSKIGTGRWGYTF
few TRBJ2-2 NA TRBV30 TGTGCCTGGAGCGGCACCGGGGAGCTGTTTTTT CAWSGTGELFF
NA TRBJ2-1 TRBD2 TRBV7-2 TGTGCCAGCATCATGGGGCTAGCGGGGGATGAGCAGTTCTTC CASIMGLAGDEQFF
NA TRBJ1-1 NA TRBV29-1 TGCAGCGGTAAACGACAGGACGACACTGAAGCTTTCTTT CSGKRQDDTEAFF
NA TRBJ2-1 NA TRBV5-1 TGCGCCAGCAGCTTGATAAGTAGGGGGGACAATGAGCAGTTCTTC CASSLISRGDNEQFF
NA TRBJ2-4 NA TRBV6-4 TGTGCCAGCAGTGACTCACGTCCCGGGAATGGACGGGTTTACATTCAGTACTTC CASSDSRPGNGRVYIQYF
NA TRBJ1-2 NA TRBV19 TGTGCCAGTAGTATCGGGGGAGACTATGGCTACACCTTC CASSIGGDYGYTF
NA TRBJ2-1 NA TRBV7-2 TGTGCCAGCAGGTCCCAGAGGACTACTCGTCGCAATGAGCAGTTCTTC CASRSQRTTRRNEQFF
NA TRBJ1-1 TRBD1 TRBV7-3 TGTGCCAGCAGCGAACGACAGGGGCGGGGTGAAGCTTTCTTT CASSERQGRGEAFF
few TRBJ2-7 NA TRBV7-6 TGTGCCAGCAGCTTATCACCGGGCCGACTTTACGAGCAGTACTTC CASSLSPGRLYEQYF
NA TRBJ1-5 NA TRBV4-2 TGTGCCAGCAGCCAAGATGTAAGGGGCGGCAATCAGCCCCAGCATTTT CASSQDVRGGNQPQHF
once TRBJ2-5 TRBD1 TRBV7-8 TGTGCCAGCAGCCCCCCTGCGGGACAGGGGAGGGGGACCCAGTACTTC CASSPPAGQGRGTQYF
NA TRBJ1-3 NA TRBV18 TGTGCCAGCTCACCATCGGCAGGGATGAGGGGAAACACCATATATTTT CASSPSAGMRGNTIYF
NA TRBJ2-7 NA TRBV5-1 TGCGCCAGCAGCAACCCCTCTGGCGCCGCCTACGAGCAGTACTTC CASSNPSGAAYEQYF
NA TRBJ2-7 NA TRBV19 TGTGCCAGTACCGAGGGACCGACCGTCTACGAGCAGTACTTC CASTEGPTVYEQYF
NA TRBJ1-6 NA TRBV19 TGTGCCAGTAGTATTGCGAATAATTCACCCCTCCACTTT CASSIANNSPLHF
NA TRBJ1-5 NA TRBV28 TGTGCCAGCAGTTCCGCGGGGGCCGTTCAGCCCCAGCATTTT CASSSAGAVQPQHF
once TRBJ2-1 NA TRBV4-3 TGCGCCAGCAGCCAGGGGTTAGTTACGAGCTCCTACAATGAGCAGTTCTTC CASSQGLVTSSYNEQFF
once TRBJ2-7 TRBD1 TRBV7-3 TGTGCCAGCAGCGAGTCCCGGGACAGGGGGCACGAGCAGTACTTC CASSESRDRGHEQYF
NA TRBJ2-7 TRBD2 TRBV13 TGTGCCAGCACCCTTACACGGCCGGGAGGGCCCCCCTACGAGCAGTACTTC CASTLTRPGGPPYEQYF
NA TRBJ1-1 NA TRBV5-1 TGCGCCAGCAGCTTGTTACGGAACACTGAAGCTTTCTTT CASSLLRNTEAFF
NA TRBJ2-2 TRBD1 TRBV2 TGTGCCAGCAGCCAGGACAGGGGCCTGAACACCGGGGAGCTGTTTTTT CASSQDRGLNTGELFF
NA TRBJ2-1 NA TRBV19 TGTGCCAGTAGTACCCCTACTAGACCTACCTACAATGAGCAGTTCTTC CASSTPTRPTYNEQFF
NA TRBJ1-2 NA TRBV6-4 TGTGCCAGCAGTGAAGAGGTGGGCAGCTTCTATGGCTACACCTTC CASSEEVGSFYGYTF
NA TRBJ1-1 TRBD1 TRBV5-6 TGTGCCAGCAGCTTGGGACTTGGGACAGGGGAGGGGAACACTGAAGCTTTCTTT CASSLGLGTGEGNTEAFF
NA TRBJ2-1 NA TRBV2 TGTGCCAGCCGCCCGGAAAGCCTGAGTGAGCAGTTCTTC CASRPESLSEQFF
NA TRBJ1-2 NA TRBV28 TGTGCCAGCAGTTTATCGCAGGCTAGGGGCTACACCTTC CASSLSQARGYTF
NA TRBJ2-3 TRBD2 TRBV5-1 TGCGCCAGCGAGCTAGCGGGGAGCACAGATACGCAGTATTTT CASELAGSTDTQYF
NA TRBJ2-1 NA TRBV29-1 TGCAGCGCTTTGGACGGGTACAATGAGCAGTTCTTC CSALDGYNEQFF
NA TRBJ2-1 NA TRBV7-9 TGTGCCAGCAAAAAGCAGGGTGGGGGCTACAATGAGCAGTTCTTC CASKKQGGGYNEQFF
NA TRBJ2-3 TRBD2 TRBV6-5 TGTGCCAGCACATTAGCGGGAGGAACAGATACGCAGTATTTT CASTLAGGTDTQYF
NA TRBJ2-1 NA TRBV12-5 TGTGCTAGTGGTTTACGGACGGGGCACAATGAGCAGTTCTTC CASGLRTGHNEQFF
NA TRBJ2-5 NA TRBV7-6 TGTGCCAGCAGCACCCGCCACTACCAAGAGACCCAGTACTTC CASSTRHYQETQYF
few TRBJ1-2 TRBD1 TRBV6-1 TGTGCCAGCAGGACAGGGGGCTCTGGTGGCTACACCTTC CASRTGGSGGYTF